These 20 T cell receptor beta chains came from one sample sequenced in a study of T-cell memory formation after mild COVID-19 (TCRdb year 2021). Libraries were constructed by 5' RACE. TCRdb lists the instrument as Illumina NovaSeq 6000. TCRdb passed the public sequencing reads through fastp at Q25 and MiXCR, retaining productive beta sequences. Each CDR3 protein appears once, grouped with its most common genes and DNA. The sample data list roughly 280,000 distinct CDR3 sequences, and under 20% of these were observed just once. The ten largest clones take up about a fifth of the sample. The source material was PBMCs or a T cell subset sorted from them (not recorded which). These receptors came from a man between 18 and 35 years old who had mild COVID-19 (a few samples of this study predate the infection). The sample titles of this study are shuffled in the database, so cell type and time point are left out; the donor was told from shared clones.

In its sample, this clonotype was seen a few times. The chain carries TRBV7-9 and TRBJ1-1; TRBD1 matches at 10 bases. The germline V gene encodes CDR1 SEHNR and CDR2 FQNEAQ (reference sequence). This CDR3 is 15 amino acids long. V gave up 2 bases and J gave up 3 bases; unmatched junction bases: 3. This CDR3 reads CASSLRQGAYTEAFF. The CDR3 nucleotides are TGTGCCAGCAGCTTAAGACAGGGGGCTTACACTGAAGCTTTCTTT.

The CDR3 is CASGRSTDTQYF. As DNA, the CDR3 is TGTGCCAGCGGTAGAAGCACAGATACGCAGTATTTT. This chain connects TRBV6-5 to TRBJ2-3; D unclear. The CDR3 is made up of 12 amino acids. With 8 bases removed from V and 0 bases from J, the gap between germline ends came to 6 bases. Germline loops: CDR1 MNHEY, CDR2 SVGAGI.

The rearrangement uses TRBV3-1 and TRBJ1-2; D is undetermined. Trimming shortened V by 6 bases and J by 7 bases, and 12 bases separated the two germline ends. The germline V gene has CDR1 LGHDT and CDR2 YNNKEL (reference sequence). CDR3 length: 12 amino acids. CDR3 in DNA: TGTGCCAGCAGGAAAGAAGTGGGTGGCTACACCTTC. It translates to CASRKEVGGYTF.

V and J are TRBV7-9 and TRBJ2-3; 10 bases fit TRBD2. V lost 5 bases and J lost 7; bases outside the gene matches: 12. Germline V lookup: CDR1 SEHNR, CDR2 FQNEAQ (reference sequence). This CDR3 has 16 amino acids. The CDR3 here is CASSTRQAGGPYTQYF. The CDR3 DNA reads TGTGCCAGCAGCACAAGGCAAGCGGGGGGGCCTTATACGCAGTATTTT.

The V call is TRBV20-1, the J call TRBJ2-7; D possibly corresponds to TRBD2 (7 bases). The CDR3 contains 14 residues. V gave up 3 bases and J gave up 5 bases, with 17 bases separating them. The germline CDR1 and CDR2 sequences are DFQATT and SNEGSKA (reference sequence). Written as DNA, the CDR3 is TGCAGTGCTAGTGGGCGGGGGCATAGAGACGAGCAGTACTTC. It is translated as CSASGRGHRDEQYF.

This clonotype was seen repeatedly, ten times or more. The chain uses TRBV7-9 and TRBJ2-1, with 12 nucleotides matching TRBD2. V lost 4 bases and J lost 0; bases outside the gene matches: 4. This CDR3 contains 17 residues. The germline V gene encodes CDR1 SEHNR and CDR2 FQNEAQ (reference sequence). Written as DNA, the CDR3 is TGTGCCAGCAGCTCCGGACTAGCGGGGCTCTCCTACAATGAGCAGTTCTTC. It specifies CASSSGLAGLSYNEQFF.

CDR3 nucleotide sequence: TGCGCCAGCAGCTTGGAGGGGGCGGGGGGGCCAGATACGCAGTATTTT. This encodes CASSLEGAGGPDTQYF. This sequence joins TRBV5-1 and TRBJ2-3, with 9 bases aligning to TRBD2. CDR3 length equals 16 residues. V gave up 0 bases and J gave up 4 bases; unmatched junction bases: 6. The germline CDR1 and CDR2 sequences are SGHRS and YFSETQ.

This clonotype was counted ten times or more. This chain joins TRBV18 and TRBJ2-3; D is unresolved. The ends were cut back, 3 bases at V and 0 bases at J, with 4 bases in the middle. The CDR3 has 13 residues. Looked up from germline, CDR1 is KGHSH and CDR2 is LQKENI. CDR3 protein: CASSPDSTDTQYF. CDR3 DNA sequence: TGTGCCAGCTCACCGGACAGCACAGATACGCAGTATTTT.

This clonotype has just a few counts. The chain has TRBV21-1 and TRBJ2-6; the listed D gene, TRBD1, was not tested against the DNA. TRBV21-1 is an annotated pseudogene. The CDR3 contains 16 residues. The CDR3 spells CASSNQSGGSLNVLTF. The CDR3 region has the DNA TGTGCCAGCAGCAACCAATCGGGGGGCTCCCTTAACGTCCTGACTTTC.

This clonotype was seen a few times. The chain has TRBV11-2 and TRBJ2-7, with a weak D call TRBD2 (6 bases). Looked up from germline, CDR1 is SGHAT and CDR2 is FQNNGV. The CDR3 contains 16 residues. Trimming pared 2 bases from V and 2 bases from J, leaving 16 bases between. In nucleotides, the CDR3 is TGTGCCAGCAGCTTAAATCGAGGGGACTTTCCCTACGAGCAGTACTTC. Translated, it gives CASSLNRGDFPYEQYF.

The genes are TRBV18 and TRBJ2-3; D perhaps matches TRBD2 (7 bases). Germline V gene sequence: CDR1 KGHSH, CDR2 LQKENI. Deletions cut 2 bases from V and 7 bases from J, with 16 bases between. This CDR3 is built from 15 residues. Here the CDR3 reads CASSPGGGYGHTQYF. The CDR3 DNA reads TGTGCCAGCTCACCAGGGGGGGGCTACGGCCATACGCAGTATTTT.

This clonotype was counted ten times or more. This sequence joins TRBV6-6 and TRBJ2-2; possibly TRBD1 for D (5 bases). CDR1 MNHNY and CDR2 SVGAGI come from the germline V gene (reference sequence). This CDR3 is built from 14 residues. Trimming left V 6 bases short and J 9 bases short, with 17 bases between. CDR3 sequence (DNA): TGTGCCAGCAGCCTCCCCCCGCAGGGTCGGGAGCTGTTTTTT. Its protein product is CASSLPPQGRELFF.

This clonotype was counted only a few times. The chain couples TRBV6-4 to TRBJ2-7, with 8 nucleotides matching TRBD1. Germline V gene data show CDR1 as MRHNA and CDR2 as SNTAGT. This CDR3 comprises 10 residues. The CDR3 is CASSALTGEV. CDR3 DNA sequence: TGTGCCAGCAGTGCCTTGACAGGGGAGGTC.

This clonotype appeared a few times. CDR3 DNA: TGTGCCAGCGGCCCCGGGACACCTGTCTACGAGCAGTACGTC. Protein product: CASGPGTPVYEQYV. The V gene is TRBV7-2, the J gene TRBJ2-7; maybe TRBD1 (6 bases). Trimming shortened V by 8 bases and J by 3 bases, and 17 bases separated the two germline ends. The CDR3 runs to 14 residues. In germline, CDR1 is SGHTA, CDR2 FQGNSA.

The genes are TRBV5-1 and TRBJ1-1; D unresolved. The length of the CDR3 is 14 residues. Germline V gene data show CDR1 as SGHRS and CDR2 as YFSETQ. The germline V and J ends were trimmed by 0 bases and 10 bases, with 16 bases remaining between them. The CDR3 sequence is CASSLVPGRSGAFF. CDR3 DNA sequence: TGCGCCAGCAGCTTGGTGCCAGGTCGAAGTGGAGCTTTCTTT.

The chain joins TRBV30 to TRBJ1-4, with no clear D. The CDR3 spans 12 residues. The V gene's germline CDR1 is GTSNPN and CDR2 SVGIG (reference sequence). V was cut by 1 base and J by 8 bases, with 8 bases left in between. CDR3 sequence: CAWSGLREKLFF. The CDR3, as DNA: TGTGCCTGGAGTGGGCTAAGGGAAAAACTGTTTTTT.

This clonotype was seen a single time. The CDR3 loop reads CASSLRGSYEKLFF. CDR3 coding DNA: TGTGCCAGCAGTTTACGGGGGAGTTATGAAAAACTGTTTTTT. The chain uses TRBV12-3 or TRBV12-4 and TRBJ1-4; D perhaps matches TRBD1 (5 bases). The CDR3 length is 14 residues. Trimming stripped 2 bases from V and 6 bases from J, with 10 bases between.

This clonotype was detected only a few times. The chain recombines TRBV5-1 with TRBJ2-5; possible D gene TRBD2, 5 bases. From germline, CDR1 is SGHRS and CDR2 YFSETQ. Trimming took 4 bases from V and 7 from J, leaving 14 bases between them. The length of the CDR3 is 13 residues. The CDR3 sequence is CASSQAVEGTQYF. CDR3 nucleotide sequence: TGCGCCAGCAGCCAGGCTGTAGAGGGGACCCAGTACTTC.

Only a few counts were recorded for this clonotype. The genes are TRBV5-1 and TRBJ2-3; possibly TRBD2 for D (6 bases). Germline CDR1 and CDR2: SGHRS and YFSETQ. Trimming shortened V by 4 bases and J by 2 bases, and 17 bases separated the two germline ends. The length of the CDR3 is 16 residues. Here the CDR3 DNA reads TGCGCCAGCAGCAACGGGGGTCGTCCGTTCACAGATACGCAGTATTTT. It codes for CASSNGGRPFTDTQYF.

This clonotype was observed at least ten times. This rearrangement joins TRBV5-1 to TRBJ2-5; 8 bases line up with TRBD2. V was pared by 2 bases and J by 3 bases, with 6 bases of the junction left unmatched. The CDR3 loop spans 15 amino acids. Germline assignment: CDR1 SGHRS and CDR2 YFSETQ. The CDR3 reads CASSLFFSGEETQYF. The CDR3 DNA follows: TGCGCCAGCAGCTTATTTTTTAGCGGGGAAGAGACCCAGTACTTC.